Below, one TCR beta chain is given with its context. The antigen is not known. Here the CDR3 omits its conserved ending phenylalanine or tryptophan, so a read error is the likely source. A primer matching the constant region was used to make TCR beta cDNA from approximately 0.45 ug of total RNA. Each TCR beta library was derived from three nested multiplex PCR rounds that employed slightly modified ARM-PCR. TRBV1-TRBV30 forward primers paired with a C-beta reverse primer drove the first two PCR rounds, about 10 cycles each. TCRdb ran MiXCR on the multiplex PCR reads and lists one entry per CDR3 protein. The data hold some 30,000 distinct CDR3 sequences, with 75% to 85% observed a single time. This sample was taken from a study of tumor-infiltrating lymphocytes in primary liver carcinoma. Study in general: With diameters of about 4 to 11 cm, tumors were stage T1-T3 N0M0. General study findings and limits: Tumor top-250-clone fraction significantly exceeded that of blood (p = 0.039).

Co-extracting RNA and DNA was done with roughly 17-32 mg of unsorted bulk tissue as input. More than 80% viable tumor cells made up every tumor sample. With 3 bases clipped from V and 8 bases from J, the junction kept 12 bases outside the gene matches. The CDR3 consists of 15 residues. Germline loops: CDR1 SGHAT, CDR2 FQNNGV. The specimen sequenced was liver tumor tissue from sampling region 5. Subset meaning: tumor region T5, tumor centre. V usage is TRBV11-2 and J usage is TRBJ1-2; 7 bases line up with TRBD1. The receptor was derived from a man aged 35 to 55 with primary liver carcinoma and hepatitis B virus infection. The chain's CDR3 is CASSLAPGGLSGYTY. The CDR3 bases are TGTGCCAGCAGCTTGGCTCCAGGGGGGTTGTCCGGCTACACCTAC.